These 8 T cell receptor delta chains came from one sample sequenced in a study of γδ T cells in repeated Plasmodium falciparum infection (dated by TCRdb to the early 2020s). Libraries came from multiplex PCR. Sequencing was performed on an Illumina MiSeq. Public reads were reanalyzed in TCRdb with CATT, and rows carrying the same DNA were merged afterwards. In this sample the table shows 75,000 to 95,000 delta-chain clones, 0.85% to 1% of which occur a single time. The leading ten clones occupy roughly 9.5% of the sample. For bulk TCR repertoire analysis, Vgamma9/Vdelta2+ and Vdelta2-negative gammadelta T cell populations were flow-sorted out of peripheral blood mononuclear cells. The specimen sequenced was gamma-delta T cells from blood. These receptors were obtained from a pool of human donors (malaria-infected and uninfected, not separated).

Notes on this clone: A single base is all that separates this from a far larger clone, so a read error is likely. The sample holds other DNA sequences that translate to the same CDR3. The gene calls are TRDV2 and TRDJ1; 13 nucleotides line up with TRDD3. Trimming removed 3 bases from V and 2 bases from J; junction bases left unmatched: 11. Germline CDR1 GEAIGNYY, CDR2 EKD. This CDR3 has 18 amino acids. In DNA form, the CDR3 reads TGTGCCTGTGACCCGATACTGGGGGATACGCATCAGACCGATAAACTCATCTTT. It encodes CACDPILGDTHQTDKLIF.

Notes on this clone: This DNA translates differently at residue 15 from the TCRdb protein, which is that of a much larger clone; a read error is likely, and the protein shown is the DNA's own translation. The rearrangement joins TRDV1 to TRDJ3, with 7 bases lining up with TRDD3. CDR1 and CDR2 from the germline V gene are TSWWSYY and QGS. The CDR3 consists of 22 residues. The CDR3 bases are TGTGCTCTTGGGGGCACTATTACTGGGGCCCCGGGTAGCTCCTTGGACACCCGACAGATGTTTTTC. Protein sequence: CALGGTITGAPGSSLDTRQMFF.

This clone was counted a few times. The protein recorded in TCRdb matches a much larger clone and deviates from this DNA's translation at residue 10, suggesting a read error; the protein here is obtained by translating the DNA. The J gene has no call, while the V gene is TRDV1; the table gives TRDD3 as D, unverified against the DNA. The germline CDR1 and CDR2 sequences are TSWWSYY and QGS. This CDR3 spans 12 amino acids. CDR3 nucleotides: TGTGCTCTCTTTGAGCTTACTGGGGGTTTCATCTTT. Translated: CALFELTGGFIF.

About this clone itself: TCRdb pairs this DNA with a much larger clone's protein that differs at residue 16, likely a read error; the protein shown was translated from the DNA. CDR3 in DNA: TGTGCTCTTGGGGAACAAGTCGGTTGGGGGTCATACTCATACACCAATAAACTCATCTTT. This translates into CALGEQVGWGSYSYTNKLIF. The gene calls are TRDV1 and TRDJ1; possible D gene TRDD3, 6 bases. The CDR3 spans 20 residues. The germline CDR1 and CDR2 sequences are TSWWSYY and QGS.

As concerns this clone: The protein TCRdb lists belongs to a much larger clone and differs from this DNA's translation at residue 14, which points to a read error; the protein shown is made from the DNA. The J gene was not called, though the V gene is TRDV1; TRDD3 was called by the table and not checked on the DNA. Germline assignment: CDR1 TSWWSYY and CDR2 QGS. The CDR3 is made up of 16 amino acids. CDR3 DNA: TGTGCTCTTGGGGAACTAGGGGGGATACACACCGATAAACCCATCTTT. Its translation is CALGELGGIHTDKPIF.

On this clone itself: A single base is all that separates this from a far larger clone, so a read error is likely. Other DNA sequences within the sample encode an identical CDR3. The V gene is TRDV1; the J gene was not called; the table names TRDD3, a call not compared with the DNA. The germline gives CDR1 TSWWSYY, CDR2 QGS. The CDR3 runs 19 residues. The CDR3 reads CALGGRINRSCRDTDKLIF. CDR3 coding DNA: TGTGCTCTTGGGGGACGTATAAACCGCTCGTGTAGGGACACCGATAAACTCATCTTC.

This clone appeared a few times. The TCRdb protein, from a much larger clone, departs from this DNA's translation at residue 15, likely by read error; the protein shown derives from the DNA. The chain joins TRDV2 to TRDJ1, with 7 bases identical to TRDD3. This CDR3 comprises 16 residues. The germline V gene has CDR1 GEAIGNYY and CDR2 EKD. The CDR3 loop is CACDFIRGMGSDKLTF. DNA of the CDR3: TGTGCCTGTGACTTTATACGGGGGATGGGATCCGATAAACTCACCTTT.

This clone was detected only a few times. TCRdb assigns this DNA the protein of a much larger clone, which departs from its translation at residue 5; this likely reflects a read error, and the protein shown comes from translating the DNA. The rearrangement uses TRDV1 and TRDJ1; TRDD2 might be the D (6 bases). The J gene was not available in TCRdb and was assigned here by matching the DNA to germline segments. Trimming shortened V by 5 bases and J by 0 bases, and 37 bases separated the two germline ends. The CDR3 runs 23 residues. CDR1 is TSWWSYY and CDR2 is QGS in the germline V gene. CDR3 sequence (DNA): TGTGCTCTTGGGTATCACATCCCTGTAGTGCCACCGGGGGTCCTACCGTACACCGATAAACTCATCTTT. It specifies CALGYHIPVVPPGVLPYTDKLIF.